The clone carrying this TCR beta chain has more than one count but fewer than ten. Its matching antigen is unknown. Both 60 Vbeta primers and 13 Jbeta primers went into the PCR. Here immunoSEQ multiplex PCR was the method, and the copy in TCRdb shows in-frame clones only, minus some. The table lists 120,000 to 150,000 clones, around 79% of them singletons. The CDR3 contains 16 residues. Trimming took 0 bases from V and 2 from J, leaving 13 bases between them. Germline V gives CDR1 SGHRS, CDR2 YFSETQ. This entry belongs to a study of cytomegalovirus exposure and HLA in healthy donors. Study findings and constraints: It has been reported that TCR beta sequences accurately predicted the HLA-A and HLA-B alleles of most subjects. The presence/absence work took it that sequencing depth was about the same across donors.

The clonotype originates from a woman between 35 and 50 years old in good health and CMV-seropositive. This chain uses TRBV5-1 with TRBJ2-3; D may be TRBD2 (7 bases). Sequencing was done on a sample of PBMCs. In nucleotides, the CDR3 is TGCGCCAGCAGCTTGGGTGCGGGGGCCTCCACAGATACGCAGTATTTT. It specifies CASSLGAGASTDTQYF.